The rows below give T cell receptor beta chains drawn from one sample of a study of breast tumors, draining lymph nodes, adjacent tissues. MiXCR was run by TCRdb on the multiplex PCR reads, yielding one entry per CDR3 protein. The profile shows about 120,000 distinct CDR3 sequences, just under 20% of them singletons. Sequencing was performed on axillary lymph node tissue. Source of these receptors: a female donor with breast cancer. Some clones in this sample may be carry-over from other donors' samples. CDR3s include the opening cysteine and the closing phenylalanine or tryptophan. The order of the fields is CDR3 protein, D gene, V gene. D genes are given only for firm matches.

CDR3 protein: CASSPADRAYEQYF; D gene: TRBD1; V gene: TRBV18
CDR3 protein: CSARGAQETQYF; D gene: NA; V gene: TRBV20-1
CDR3 protein: CSAETSGGQETQYF; D gene: TRBD2; V gene: TRBV20-1
CDR3 protein: CASSRGTGTNYGYTF; D gene: NA; V gene: TRBV7-9
CDR3 protein: CASMGEVAYNEQFF; D gene: NA; V gene: TRBV28
CDR3 protein: CSAREDVNTEAFF; D gene: NA; V gene: TRBV20-1
CDR3 protein: CASSSPLRGGELFF; D gene: NA; V gene: TRBV6-6
CDR3 protein: CASREQGARYGYTF; D gene: TRBD1; V gene: TRBV6-5
CDR3 protein: CSAREVKGFVNTIYF; D gene: NA; V gene: TRBV20-1
CDR3 protein: CASSLTGEYYNEQFF; D gene: NA; V gene: TRBV7-3
CDR3 protein: CASSFTGLGQPQHF; D gene: NA; V gene: TRBV7-2